These T cell receptor beta chains were read from a single sample in a study of blood T cell repertoires in COVID-19. Sequencing used immunoSEQ multiplex PCR; TCRdb keeps in-frame clones, though not all of them. The repertoire holds more than 70,000 clones, with just over 90% as singletons. Material for sequencing was peripheral blood. The receptor source for this set is a young woman with acute or convalescent COVID-19. Each CDR3 is given with its conserved first and last residue. A D gene is named only where the DNA matches it firmly. Clone size appears in some rows only: once, few, many, or a class for an expanded clone.

.,TRBV15,.,TRBJ2-7,CATSRARGGYEQYF,TGTGCCACCAGCAGAGCCAGAGGGGGCTACGAGCAGTACTTC
.,TRBV23-1,.,TRBJ2-5,CASSQSGRVAQETQYF,TGCGCCAGCAGTCAATCCGGCAGGGTCGCGCAAGAGACCCAGTACTTC
TRBD1,TRBV2,few,TRBJ1-2,CASSEDGTARGYTF,TGTGCCAGCAGTGAAGATGGGACAGCTCGGGGCTACACCTTC
.,TRBV7-9,.,TRBJ2-3,CASSRLTSTDTQYF,TGTGCCAGCAGCAGACTTACTAGCACAGATACGCAGTATTTT
.,TRBV7-2,.,TRBJ1-1,CASSLWRGPEAFF,TGTGCCAGCAGCTTATGGAGGGGTCCTGAAGCTTTCTTT
TRBD1,TRBV19,.,TRBJ2-1,CASRDRGPYNEQFF,TGTGCCAGTAGGGACAGGGGCCCCTACAATGAGCAGTTCTTC
TRBD1,TRBV12-3/TRBV12-4,.,TRBJ1-2,CASSLPGGEGYTF,TGTGCCAGCAGTTTACCAGGGGGCGAGGGCTACACCTTC
.,TRBV28,.,TRBJ1-5,CASRLGVSNQPQHF,TGTGCCAGCAGACTCGGGGTTAGCAATCAGCCCCAGCATTTT
TRBD1,TRBV25-1,.,TRBJ2-3,CASRRQGGSDTQYF,TGTGCCAGCAGAAGACAGGGTGGGTCAGATACGCAGTATTTT
.,TRBV27,.,TRBJ2-1,CASSPAAASYNEQFF,TGTGCCAGCAGTCCCGCAGCGGCCTCCTACAATGAGCAGTTCTTC